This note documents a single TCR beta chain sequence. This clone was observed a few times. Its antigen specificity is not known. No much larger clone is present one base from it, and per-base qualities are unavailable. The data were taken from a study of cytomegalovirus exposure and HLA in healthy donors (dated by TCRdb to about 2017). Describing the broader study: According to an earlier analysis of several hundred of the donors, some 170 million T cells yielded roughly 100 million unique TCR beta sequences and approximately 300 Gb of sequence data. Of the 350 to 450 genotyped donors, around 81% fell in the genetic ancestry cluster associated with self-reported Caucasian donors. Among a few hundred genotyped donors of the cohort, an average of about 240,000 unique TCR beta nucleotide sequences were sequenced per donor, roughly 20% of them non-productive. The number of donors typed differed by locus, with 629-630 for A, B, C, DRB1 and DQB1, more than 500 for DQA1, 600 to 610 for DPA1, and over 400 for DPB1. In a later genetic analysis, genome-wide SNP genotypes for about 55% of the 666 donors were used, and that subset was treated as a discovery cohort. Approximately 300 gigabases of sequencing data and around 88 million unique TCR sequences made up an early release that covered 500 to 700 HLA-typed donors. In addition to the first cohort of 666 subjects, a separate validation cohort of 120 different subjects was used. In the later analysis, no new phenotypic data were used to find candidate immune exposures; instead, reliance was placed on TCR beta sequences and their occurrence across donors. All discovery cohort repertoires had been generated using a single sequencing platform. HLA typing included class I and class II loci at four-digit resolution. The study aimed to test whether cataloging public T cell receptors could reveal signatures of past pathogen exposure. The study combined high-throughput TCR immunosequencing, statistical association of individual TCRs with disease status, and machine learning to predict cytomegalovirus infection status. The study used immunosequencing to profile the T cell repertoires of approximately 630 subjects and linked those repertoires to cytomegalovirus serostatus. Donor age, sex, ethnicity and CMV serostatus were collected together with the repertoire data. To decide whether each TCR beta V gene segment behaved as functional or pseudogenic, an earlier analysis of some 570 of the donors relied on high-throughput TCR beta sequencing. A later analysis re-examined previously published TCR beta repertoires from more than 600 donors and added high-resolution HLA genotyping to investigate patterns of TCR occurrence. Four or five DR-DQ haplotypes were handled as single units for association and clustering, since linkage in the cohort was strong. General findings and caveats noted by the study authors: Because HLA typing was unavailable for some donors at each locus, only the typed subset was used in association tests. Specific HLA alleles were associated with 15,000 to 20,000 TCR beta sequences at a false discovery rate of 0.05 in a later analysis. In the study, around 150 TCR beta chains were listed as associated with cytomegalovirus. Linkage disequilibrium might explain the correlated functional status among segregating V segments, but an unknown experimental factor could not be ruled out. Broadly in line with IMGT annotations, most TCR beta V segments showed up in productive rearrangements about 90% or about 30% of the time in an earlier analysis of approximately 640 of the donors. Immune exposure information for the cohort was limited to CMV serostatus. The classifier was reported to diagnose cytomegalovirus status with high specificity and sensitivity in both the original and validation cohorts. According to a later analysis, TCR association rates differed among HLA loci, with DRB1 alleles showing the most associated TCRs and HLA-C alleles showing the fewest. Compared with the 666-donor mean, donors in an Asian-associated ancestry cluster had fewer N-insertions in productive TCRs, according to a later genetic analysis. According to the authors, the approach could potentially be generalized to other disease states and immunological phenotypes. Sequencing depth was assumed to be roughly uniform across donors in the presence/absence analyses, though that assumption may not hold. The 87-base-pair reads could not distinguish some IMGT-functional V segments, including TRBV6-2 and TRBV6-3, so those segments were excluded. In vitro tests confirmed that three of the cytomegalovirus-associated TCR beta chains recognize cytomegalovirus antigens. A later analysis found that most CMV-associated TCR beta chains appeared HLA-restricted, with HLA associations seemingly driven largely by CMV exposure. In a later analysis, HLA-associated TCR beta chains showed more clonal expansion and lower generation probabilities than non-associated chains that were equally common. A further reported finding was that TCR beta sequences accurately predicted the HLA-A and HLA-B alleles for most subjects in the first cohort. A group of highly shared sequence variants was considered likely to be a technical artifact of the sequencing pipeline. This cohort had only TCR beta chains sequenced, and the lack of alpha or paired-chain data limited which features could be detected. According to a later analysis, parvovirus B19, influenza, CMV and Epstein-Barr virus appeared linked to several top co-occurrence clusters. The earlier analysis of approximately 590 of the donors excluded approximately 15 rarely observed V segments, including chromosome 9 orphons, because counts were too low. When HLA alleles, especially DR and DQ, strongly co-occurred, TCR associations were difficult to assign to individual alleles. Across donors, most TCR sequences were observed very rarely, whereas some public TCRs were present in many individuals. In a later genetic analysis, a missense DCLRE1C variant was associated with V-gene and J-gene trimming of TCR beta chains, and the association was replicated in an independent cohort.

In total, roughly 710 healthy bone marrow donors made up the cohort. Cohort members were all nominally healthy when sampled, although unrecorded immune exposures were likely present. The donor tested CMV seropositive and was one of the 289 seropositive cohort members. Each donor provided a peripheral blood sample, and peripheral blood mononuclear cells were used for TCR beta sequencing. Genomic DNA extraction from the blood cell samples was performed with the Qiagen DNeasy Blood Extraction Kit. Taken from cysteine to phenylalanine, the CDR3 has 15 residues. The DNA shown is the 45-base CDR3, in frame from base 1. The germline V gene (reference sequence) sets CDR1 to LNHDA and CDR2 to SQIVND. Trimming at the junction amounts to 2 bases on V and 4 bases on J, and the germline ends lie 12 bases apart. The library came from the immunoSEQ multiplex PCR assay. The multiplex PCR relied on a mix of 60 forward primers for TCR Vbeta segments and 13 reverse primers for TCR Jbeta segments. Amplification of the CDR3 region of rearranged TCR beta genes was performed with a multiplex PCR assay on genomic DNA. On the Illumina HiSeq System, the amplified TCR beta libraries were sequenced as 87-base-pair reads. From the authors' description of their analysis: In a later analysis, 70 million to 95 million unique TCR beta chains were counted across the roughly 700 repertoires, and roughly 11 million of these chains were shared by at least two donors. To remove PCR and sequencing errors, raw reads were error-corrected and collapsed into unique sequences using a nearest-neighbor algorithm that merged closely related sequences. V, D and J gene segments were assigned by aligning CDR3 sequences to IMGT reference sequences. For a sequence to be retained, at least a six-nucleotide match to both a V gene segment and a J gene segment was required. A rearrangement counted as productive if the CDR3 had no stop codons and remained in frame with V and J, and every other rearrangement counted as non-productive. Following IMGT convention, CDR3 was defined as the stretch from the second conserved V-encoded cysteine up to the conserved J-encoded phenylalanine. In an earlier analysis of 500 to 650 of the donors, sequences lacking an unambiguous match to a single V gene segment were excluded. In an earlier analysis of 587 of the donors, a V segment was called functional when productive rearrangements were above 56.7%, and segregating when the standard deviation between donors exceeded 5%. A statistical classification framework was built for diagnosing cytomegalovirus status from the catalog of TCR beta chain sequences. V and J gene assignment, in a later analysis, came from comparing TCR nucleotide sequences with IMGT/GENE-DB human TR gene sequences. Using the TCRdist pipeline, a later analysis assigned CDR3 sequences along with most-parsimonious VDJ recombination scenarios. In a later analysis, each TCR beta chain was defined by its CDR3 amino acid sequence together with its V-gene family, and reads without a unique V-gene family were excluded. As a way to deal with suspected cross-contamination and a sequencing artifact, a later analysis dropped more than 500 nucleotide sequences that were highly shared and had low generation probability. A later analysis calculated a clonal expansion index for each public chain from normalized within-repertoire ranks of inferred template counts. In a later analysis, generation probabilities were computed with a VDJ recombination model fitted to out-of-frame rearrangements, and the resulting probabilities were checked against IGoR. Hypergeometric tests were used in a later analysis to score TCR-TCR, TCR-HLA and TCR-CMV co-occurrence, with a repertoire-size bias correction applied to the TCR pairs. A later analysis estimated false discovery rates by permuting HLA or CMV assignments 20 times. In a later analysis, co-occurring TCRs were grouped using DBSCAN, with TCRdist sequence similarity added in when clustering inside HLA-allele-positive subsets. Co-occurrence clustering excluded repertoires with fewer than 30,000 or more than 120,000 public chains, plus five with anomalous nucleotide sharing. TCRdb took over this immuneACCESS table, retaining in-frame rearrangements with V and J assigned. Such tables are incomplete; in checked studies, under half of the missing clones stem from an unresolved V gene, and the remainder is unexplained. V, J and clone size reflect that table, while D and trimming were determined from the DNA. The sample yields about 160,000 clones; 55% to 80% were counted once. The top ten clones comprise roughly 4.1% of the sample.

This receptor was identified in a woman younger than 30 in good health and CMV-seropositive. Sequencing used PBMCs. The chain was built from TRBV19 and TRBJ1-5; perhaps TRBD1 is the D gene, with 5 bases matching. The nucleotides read TGTGCCAGTAGTATATCGAGGAGGGGTAATCAGCCCCAGCATTTT. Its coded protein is CASSISRRGNQPQHF. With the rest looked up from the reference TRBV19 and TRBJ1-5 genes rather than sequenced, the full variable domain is DGGITQSPKYLFRKEGQNVTLSCEQNLNHDAMYWYRQDPGQGLRLIYYSQIVNDFQKGDIAEGYSVSREKKESFPLTVTSAQKNPTAFYLCASSISRRGNQPQHFGDGTRLSIL.